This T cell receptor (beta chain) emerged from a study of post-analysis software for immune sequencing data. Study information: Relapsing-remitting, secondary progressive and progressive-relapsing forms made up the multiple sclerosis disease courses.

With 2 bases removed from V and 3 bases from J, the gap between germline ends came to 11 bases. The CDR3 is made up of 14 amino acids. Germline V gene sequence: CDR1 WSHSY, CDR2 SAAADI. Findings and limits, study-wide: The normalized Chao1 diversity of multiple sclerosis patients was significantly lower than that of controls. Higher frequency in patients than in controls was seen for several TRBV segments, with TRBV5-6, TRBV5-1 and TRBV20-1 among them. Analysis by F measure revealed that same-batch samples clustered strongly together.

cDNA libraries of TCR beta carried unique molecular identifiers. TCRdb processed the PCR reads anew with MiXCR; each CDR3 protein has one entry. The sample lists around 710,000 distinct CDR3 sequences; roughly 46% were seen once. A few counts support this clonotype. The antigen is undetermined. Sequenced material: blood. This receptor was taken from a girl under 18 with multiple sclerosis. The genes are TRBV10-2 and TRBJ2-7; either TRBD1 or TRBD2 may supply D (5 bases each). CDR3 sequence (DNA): TGCGCCAGCAGTGAGCGGGGCTCACTCTACGAGCAGTACTTC. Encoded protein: CASSERGSLYEQYF.